This T cell receptor beta chain was retrieved from a study of blood T cell repertoires in COVID-19. Across the study: Nucleic acid was either cDNA or gDNA, and it came from T cells, B-cell-depleted T cells, or PBMCs.

The V gene's germline CDR1 is SNHLY and CDR2 FYNNEI. V lost 3 bases and J lost 1, with 13 bases in between. This CDR3 region has 15 residues. Original processing methods: Reference gene primer amplification gave nucleated cell count estimates. TCRdb's table, derived via immunoSEQ multiplex PCR, lists solely in-frame clones and lacks some. That table gives V, J and clone size, and the DNA gave D and trimming. The data show about 180,000 clones, approximately 92% seen once. All enrollees were roughly 18 to 95 years old and from about 24 US areas. This chain links TRBV2 with TRBJ2-7; weak D call: TRBD1 (5 bases). Sequenced input: PBMCs or T cells enriched from blood (not recorded which). This sequence was found in a woman between 35 and 50 years old with acute COVID-19. CDR3 sequence (DNA): TGTGCCAGCAGTGAGGGCCAGGGTATATCCTACGAGCAGTACTTC. Amino acid sequence: CASSEGQGISYEQYF.